This T cell receptor (beta chain) was profiled in a study of blood T cells in healthy people across ages. Background on the study: Through template switching, about one barcoded beta molecule was captured per two T cells, as measured in model experiments.

Trimming took off 4 bases at V and 5 bases at J, with 16 bases between the two ends. The CDR3 runs to 15 residues. The germline CDR1 and CDR2 sequences are SGHRS and YFSETQ. Then a second PCR, running roughly 7 to 11 cycles, was carried out with a sample-barcoded 5' primer and a J-beta primer mix. TCRdb re-called the 5' RACE reads through MiXCR, storing one row per CDR3 protein. The table lists 650,000 to 700,000 distinct CDR3 sequences, about a third of them singletons. Study-wide results and caveats: Both naive CD4+ cell counts and diversity were greater in long-lived donors than in aged donors. The study could not conclusively compare naive and antigen-experienced cells, given its unsorted PBMCs.

To note about this clonotype: What it binds is not known.

Sequenced sample: blood. The chain couples TRBV5-1 to TRBJ2-1; D possibly corresponds to TRBD2 (7 bases). The sequence was collected from an elderly woman in good health. CDR3 protein: CASSPGGGVDNEQFF. The CDR3 bases are TGCGCCAGCAGCCCCGGCGGGGGCGTGGACAATGAGCAGTTCTTC.